Listed below are T cell receptor beta chains from one sample, sequenced in a study of control samples from healthy donors and cancer patients. Profiling relied on immunoSEQ multiplex PCR, and the TCRdb table lists in-frame clones only, not all of them. The sample includes about 140,000 clones, roughly nine tenths of them seen just once. The sample comprised blood. These receptors originate from a man aged 18 to 29 in good health. CDR3s include the opening cysteine and the closing phenylalanine or tryptophan. Fields, in order: J gene, D gene, V gene, clone size, CDR3 DNA, CDR3 protein. A D gene is named only where the DNA matches it firmly. The size field is filled for only some rows; it gives once, few, many or a size class.

TRBJ2-4 TRBD1 TRBV7-9 - TGTGCCAGCAGCATACCGACAGGGTTAGCCAAAAACATTCAGTACTTC CASSIPTGLAKNIQYF
TRBJ2-3 - TRBV4-2 - TGTGCCAGCAGCCAAGTCAGAGATACGCAGTATTTT CASSQVRDTQYF
TRBJ1-5 TRBD1 TRBV7-8 - TGTGCCAGCGCCGGGACAGATAGCAATCAGCCCCAGCATTTT CASAGTDSNQPQHF
TRBJ2-5 - TRBV18 - TGTGCCAGCTCACCAATCCCGGAGTCACAGTACTTC CASSPIPESQYF
TRBJ2-5 - TRBV2 - TGTGCCAGCATGACGAGGGGAGAAGAGACCCAGTACTTC CASMTRGEETQYF
TRBJ1-6 - TRBV15 once TGTGCCACCGGAAGTATCCATGCGGGATCACCCCTCCACTTT CATGSIHAGSPLHF
TRBJ2-7 TRBD2 TRBV3-1/TRBV3-2 - TGTGCCAGCAGCCAACTAGCGGGGGTATGGGGCGGCGAGCAGTACTTC CASSQLAGVWGGEQYF
TRBJ1-5 TRBD1 TRBV28 - TGTGCCAGCAGCCAGGGACAGGGGGGGAATCAGCCCCAGCATTTT CASSQGQGGNQPQHF
TRBJ2-7 TRBD2 TRBV10-3 - TGTGCCATCAGTGTAGCGGGAACAGCGGGGGGCCAGTACGAGCAGTACTTC CAISVAGTAGGQYEQYF
TRBJ2-3 TRBD2 TRBV19 - TGTGCCAGTAAGCCTAGCGGGCCGGCTTCAGATACGCAGTATTTT CASKPSGPASDTQYF
TRBJ2-3 TRBD1 TRBV7-8 - TGTGCCAGCAGCCCCGGGACAGTTGGCCTCACAGATACGCAGTATTTT CASSPGTVGLTDTQYF
TRBJ2-7 TRBD1 TRBV5-1 once TGCGCCAGCAGCCCACAGGGGCTAAGCTCCTACGAGCAGTACTTC CASSPQGLSSYEQYF
TRBJ1-1 - TRBV14 - TGTGCCAGCAGCCTAAGCGTACAGTTGAACACTGAAGCTTTCTTT CASSLSVQLNTEAFF
TRBJ1-2 - TRBV5-4 - TGTGCCAGCAGCTTGGGGGGGCCAGGGTATGGCTACACCTTC CASSLGGPGYGYTF
TRBJ1-2 - TRBV28 - TGTGCCAGCAGTTTATTCGGCTATGGCTACACCTTC CASSLFGYGYTF
TRBJ2-3 - TRBV9 once TGTGCCAGCAGCGTAGAGAGCAATTTTGGTGTTACGCAGTATTTT CASSVESNFGVTQYF
TRBJ2-3 TRBD1 TRBV5-1 - TGCGCCAGCAGAGGGGGCCCGAGCACAGATACGCAGTATTTT CASRGGPSTDTQYF
TRBJ2-7 - TRBV7-9 - TGTGCCAGCAGCTTAGGAGGGGGGAGCGAGCAGTACTTC CASSLGGGSEQYF
TRBJ1-4 TRBD1 TRBV19 - TGTGCCGCCCGGGACAGGGGGGTGGCTAATGAAAAACTGTTTTTT CAARDRGVANEKLFF